The 5 T cell receptor beta chains presented below share a single source sample, sequenced in a study of beta chain features in type 1 diabetes. General observations from the study: In every one of the four CD4+ subsets, TCRB CDR3s were moderately but significantly shorter in Type 1 diabetes patients.

Sequencing targeted expressed TCRB transcripts, as all isolated RNA had been reverse transcribed. This table comes from immunoSEQ multiplex PCR, and its TCRdb copy is limited to in-frame clones, with some not included. Of around 690,000 clones in the sample, around 12% were seen once. Their specific antigens are unknown. The sequenced sample consisted of naive CD4+ T cells from blood. These receptors all come from a man aged 25-40 years with type 1 diabetes.

This chain joins TRBV5-1 and TRBJ2-7; no reliable D call. The V and J ends lost 0 bases and 3 bases respectively, with 7 bases between them. This CDR3 is built from 13 residues. Germline CDR1 and CDR2: SGHRS and YFSETQ. The CDR3 sequence: CASSLGAVYEQYF. The CDR3 DNA reads as TGCGCCAGCAGCTTGGGTGCCGTCTACGAGCAGTACTTC.

This clone was detected a few times. The chain joins TRBV4-3 to TRBJ2-1, with 11 nucleotides matching TRBD2. Unmatched junction bases numbered 12, after V lost 4 bases and J lost 7 bases. Germline CDR1 LGHNA, CDR2 YSLEER. This CDR3 region has 17 residues. The CDR3 protein is CASSPYTSGGRRNEQFF. CDR3 DNA sequence: TGCGCCAGCAGCCCCTATACTAGCGGGGGCCGAAGGAATGAGCAGTTCTTC.

The rearrangement links TRBV7-9 to TRBJ1-1; no clear D. With 2 bases removed from V and 1 base from J, the gap between germline ends came to 17 bases. Germline CDR1 SEHNR, CDR2 FQNEAQ (reference sequence). The CDR3 runs to 17 residues. CDR3: CASSLSTEPPQNTEAFF. The CDR3 coding sequence is TGTGCCAGCAGCTTAAGTACTGAACCCCCTCAGAACACTGAAGCTTTCTTT.

In its sample, this clone was seen a few times. This chain links TRBV6-5 with TRBJ2-7; no firm D call. V was pared by 6 bases and J by 1 base, with 7 bases between. The CDR3 totals 12 residues. Germline V gene sequence: CDR1 MNHEY, CDR2 SVGAGI. This chain's CDR3 is CASSSKSYEQYF. In nucleotides, the CDR3 is TGTGCCAGCAGCTCAAAATCCTACGAGCAGTACTTC.

This clone was seen a few times. Distinct nucleotide sequences in the sample also encode this CDR3. The genes are TRBV6-5 and TRBJ2-6; D not certain. Trimming cost V 6 bases and J 2 bases, with 5 bases left between them. This CDR3 contains 13 residues. From germline, CDR1 is MNHEY and CDR2 SVGAGI. As DNA, the CDR3 is TGTGCCAGCAGCTCTCCTGGGGCCAACGTCCTGACTTTC. Amino acid sequence: CASSSPGANVLTF.